This T cell receptor (beta chain) was sequenced during a study of CD8+CD57+ T cells in acquired aplastic anemia. Only patients with CD8+CD57+ cell expansion on flow cytometry were chosen for sequencing. Genomic DNA templated the TCR beta VDJ and CDR3 profiling. Via MiXCR, TCRdb re-called the reads, giving one row per CDR3 protein. The sample includes under 250,000 distinct CDR3 sequences, 40% to 50% of them seen just once. The germline CDR1 and CDR2 sequences are SEHNR and FQNEAQ (reference sequence). The CDR3 runs 14 residues. V shed 4 bases and J shed 6 bases, with 13 bases lying between them. This clonotype was sampled from a human donor with aplastic anemia. The specimen sequenced was sorted CD4+, CD8+, or CD8+CD57+ T cells (not recorded which) from PBMCs. The V and J genes are TRBV7-9 and TRBJ1-3; D is unclear. The CDR3 DNA reads as TGTGCCAGCAGCTCAGACGGCCGGCTAAACACCATATATTTT. It yields the protein CASSSDGRLNTIYF.